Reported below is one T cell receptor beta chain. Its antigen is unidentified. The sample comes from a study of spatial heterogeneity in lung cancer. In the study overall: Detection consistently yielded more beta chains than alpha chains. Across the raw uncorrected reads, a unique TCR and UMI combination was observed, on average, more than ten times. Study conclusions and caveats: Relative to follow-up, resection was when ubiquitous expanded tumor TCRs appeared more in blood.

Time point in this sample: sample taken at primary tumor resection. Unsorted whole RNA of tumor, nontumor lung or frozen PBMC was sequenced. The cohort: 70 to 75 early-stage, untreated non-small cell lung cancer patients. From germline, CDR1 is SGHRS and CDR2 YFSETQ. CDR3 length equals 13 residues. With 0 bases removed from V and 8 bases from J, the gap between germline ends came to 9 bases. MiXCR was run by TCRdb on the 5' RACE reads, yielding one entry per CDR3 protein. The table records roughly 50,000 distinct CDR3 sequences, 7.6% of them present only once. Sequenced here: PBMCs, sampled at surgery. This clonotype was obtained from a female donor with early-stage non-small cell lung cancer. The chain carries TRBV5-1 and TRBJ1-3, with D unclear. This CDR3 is CASSLALADTIYF. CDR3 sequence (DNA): TGCGCCAGCAGCTTGGCCCTGGCGGACACCATATATTTT. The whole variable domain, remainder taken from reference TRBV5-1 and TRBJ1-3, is KAGVTQTPRYLIKTRGQQVTLSCSPISGHRSVSWYQQTPGQGLQFLFEYFSETQRNKGNFPGRFSGRQFSNSRSEMNVSTLELGDSALYLCASSLALADTIYFGEGSWLTVV.